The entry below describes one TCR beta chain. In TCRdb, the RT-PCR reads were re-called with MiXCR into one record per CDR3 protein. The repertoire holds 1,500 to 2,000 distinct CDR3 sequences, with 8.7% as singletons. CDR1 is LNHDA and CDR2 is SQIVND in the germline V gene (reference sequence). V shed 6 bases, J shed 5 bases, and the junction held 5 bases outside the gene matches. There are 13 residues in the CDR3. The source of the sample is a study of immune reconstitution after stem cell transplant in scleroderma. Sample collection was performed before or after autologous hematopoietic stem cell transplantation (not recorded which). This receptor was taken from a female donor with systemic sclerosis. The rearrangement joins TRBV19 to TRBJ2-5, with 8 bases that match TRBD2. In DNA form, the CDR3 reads TGTGCCAGTAGAGCGGGGGCCTGGGAGACCCAGTACTTC. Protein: CASRAGAWETQYF. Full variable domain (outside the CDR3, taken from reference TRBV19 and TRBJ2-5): DGGITQSPKYLFRKEGQNVTLSCEQNLNHDAMYWYRQDPGQGLRLIYYSQIVNDFQKGDIAEGYSVSREKKESFPLTVTSAQKNPTAFYLCASRAGAWETQYFGPGTRLLVL.